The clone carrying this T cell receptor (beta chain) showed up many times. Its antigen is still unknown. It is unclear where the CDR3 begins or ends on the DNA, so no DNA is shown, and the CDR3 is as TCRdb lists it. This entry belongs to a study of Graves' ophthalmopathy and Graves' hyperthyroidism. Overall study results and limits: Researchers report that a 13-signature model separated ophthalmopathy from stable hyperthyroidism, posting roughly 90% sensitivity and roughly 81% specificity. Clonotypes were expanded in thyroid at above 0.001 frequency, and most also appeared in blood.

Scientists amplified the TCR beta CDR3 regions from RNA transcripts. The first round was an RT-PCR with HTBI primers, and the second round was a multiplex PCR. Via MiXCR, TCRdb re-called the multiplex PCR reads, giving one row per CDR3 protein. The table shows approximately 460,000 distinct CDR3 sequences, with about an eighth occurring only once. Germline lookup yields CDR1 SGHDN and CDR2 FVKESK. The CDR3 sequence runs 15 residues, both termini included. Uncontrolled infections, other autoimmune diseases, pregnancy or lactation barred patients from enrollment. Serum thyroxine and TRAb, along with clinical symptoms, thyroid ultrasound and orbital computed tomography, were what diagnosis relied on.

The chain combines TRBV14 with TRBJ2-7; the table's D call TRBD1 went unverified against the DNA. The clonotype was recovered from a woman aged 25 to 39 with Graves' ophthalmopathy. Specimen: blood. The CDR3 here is CASSLTSGRDREQYF.